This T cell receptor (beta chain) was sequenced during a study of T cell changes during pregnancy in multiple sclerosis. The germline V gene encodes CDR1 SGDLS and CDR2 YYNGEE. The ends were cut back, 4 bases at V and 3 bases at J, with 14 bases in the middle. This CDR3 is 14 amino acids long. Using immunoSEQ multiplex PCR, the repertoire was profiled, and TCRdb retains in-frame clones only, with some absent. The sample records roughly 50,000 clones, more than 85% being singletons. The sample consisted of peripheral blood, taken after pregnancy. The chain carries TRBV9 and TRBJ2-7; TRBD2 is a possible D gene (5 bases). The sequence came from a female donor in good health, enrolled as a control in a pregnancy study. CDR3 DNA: TGTGCCAGCAGCCCACCGAGGGAAGACTACGAGCAGTACTTC. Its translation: CASSPPREDYEQYF.